This TCR beta chain was observed in a study of shared clonotypes between healthy human individuals. Study-wide background: There were three CD4 naive, three CD4 memory, two CD8 naive and one CD8 memory plates per donor. Regarding the study as a whole: Donor scarcity curtailed the genetic and exposure-history diversity represented herein. Rarefaction gave evidence that sorted-subset sequencing remained incomplete despite large depth.

Cells designated naive CD8 were CD45RO-negative and were positively selected for CCR7, with terminally differentiated effector memory CD45RA+ cells excluded. As for this clone: The antigen is not known.

Generated by immunoSEQ multiplex PCR, the TCRdb table keeps only in-frame clones and is missing some. The sample consists of 550,000 to 750,000 clones, less than 97% of them appearing once. The germline V gene encodes CDR1 SGDLS and CDR2 YYNGEE. V lost 3 bases and J 5 bases, leaving 17 bases between the germline ends. This CDR3 is built from 16 residues. The sequencing sample was made of naive CD8+ T cells sorted from blood. The origin of this receptor is a woman aged 25 to 39 in good health. The chain carries TRBV9 and TRBJ2-2; D not resolved. CDR3 sequence (DNA): TGTGCCAGCAGCGAAGATGCGGCCCTCTGGACCGGGGAGCTGTTTTTT. It translates to CASSEDAALWTGELFF.